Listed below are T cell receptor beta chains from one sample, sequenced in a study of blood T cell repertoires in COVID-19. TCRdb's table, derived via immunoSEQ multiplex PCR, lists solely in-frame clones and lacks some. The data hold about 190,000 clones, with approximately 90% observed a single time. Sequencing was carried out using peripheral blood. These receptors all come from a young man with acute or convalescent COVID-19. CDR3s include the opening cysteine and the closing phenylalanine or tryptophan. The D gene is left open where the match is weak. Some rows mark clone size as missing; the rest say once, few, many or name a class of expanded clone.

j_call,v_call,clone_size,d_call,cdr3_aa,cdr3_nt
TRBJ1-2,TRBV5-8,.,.,CASSLVRGGNYGYTF,TGTGCCAGCAGCTTGGTACGGGGGGGAAACTATGGCTACACCTTC
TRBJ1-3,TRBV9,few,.,CASSPQGNTIYF,TGTGCCAGCAGTCCCCAGGGGAACACCATATATTTT
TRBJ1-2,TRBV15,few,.,CATSSPPNYGYTF,TGTGCCACCAGCAGCCCCCCGAACTATGGCTACACCTTC
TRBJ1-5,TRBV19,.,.,CASSADRAYQPQHF,TGTGCCAGTAGTGCGGACAGAGCTTATCAGCCCCAGCATTTT
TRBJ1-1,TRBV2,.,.,CASSIPGVGDTEAFF,TGTGCCAGCAGCATACCAGGGGTAGGAGACACTGAAGCTTTCTTT
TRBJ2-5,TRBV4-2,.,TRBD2,CASSLPGTSQETQYF,TGTGCCAGCAGCCTTCCCGGGACTAGCCAAGAGACCCAGTACTTC
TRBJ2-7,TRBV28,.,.,CASSLYSRDSNEQYF,TGTGCCAGCAGTTTATACTCTCGGGACTCAAACGAGCAGTACTTC
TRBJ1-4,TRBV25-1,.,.,CASSESGPREKLFF,TGTGCCAGCAGTGAATCGGGTCCGAGGGAAAAACTGTTTTTT
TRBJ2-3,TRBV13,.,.,CASSLSVRPSTDTQYF,TGTGCCAGCAGCTTGAGCGTCAGACCCAGCACAGATACGCAGTATTTT
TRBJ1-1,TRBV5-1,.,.,CASSLLGRNTEAFF,TGCGCCAGCAGCTTGCTGGGCAGGAACACTGAAGCTTTCTTT
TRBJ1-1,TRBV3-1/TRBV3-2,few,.,CASSQEDRLNTEAFF,TGTGCCAGCAGCCAAGAGGACAGACTGAACACTGAAGCTTTCTTT
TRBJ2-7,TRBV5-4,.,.,CASSLAGTDEQYF,TGTGCCAGCAGCTTGGCCGGGACTGACGAGCAGTACTTC
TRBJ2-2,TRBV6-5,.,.,CASSFLALAGELFF,TGTGCCAGCAGTTTCCTAGCACTCGCCGGGGAGCTGTTTTTT
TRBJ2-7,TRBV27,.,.,CATTEGYEQYF,TGTGCCACCACCGAGGGCTACGAGCAGTACTTC
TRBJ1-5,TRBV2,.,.,CASSTDGSNQPQHF,TGTGCCAGCAGTACAGACGGATCCAATCAGCCCCAGCATTTT
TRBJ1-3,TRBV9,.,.,CASSVGFGGTSGNTIYF,TGTGCCAGCAGCGTAGGTTTCGGGGGAACCTCTGGAAACACCATATATTTT